Included here is one T cell receptor beta chain sequence, with context. Assay used: immunoSEQ multiplex PCR; TCRdb lists only in-frame clones, some missing. The table includes under 45,000 clones, approximately 80% detected once. This sample was taken from a study of blood T cell repertoires in COVID-19. The V gene's germline CDR1 is MNHEY and CDR2 SVGAGI. This CDR3 is built from 14 residues. Trimming at V came to 8 bases and at J to 7 bases, leaving 12 bases not matched to a gene. The rearrangement links TRBV6-5 to TRBJ1-1; 8 bases match TRBD1. The clonotype comes from a human donor with acute or convalescent COVID-19. The donor label of this sample is uncertain. The sample was peripheral blood. The CDR3, as DNA: TGTGCCAGCCATTACAGGGGGGGGCAAAATGAAGCTTTCTTT. Translation gives CASHYRGGQNEAFF.